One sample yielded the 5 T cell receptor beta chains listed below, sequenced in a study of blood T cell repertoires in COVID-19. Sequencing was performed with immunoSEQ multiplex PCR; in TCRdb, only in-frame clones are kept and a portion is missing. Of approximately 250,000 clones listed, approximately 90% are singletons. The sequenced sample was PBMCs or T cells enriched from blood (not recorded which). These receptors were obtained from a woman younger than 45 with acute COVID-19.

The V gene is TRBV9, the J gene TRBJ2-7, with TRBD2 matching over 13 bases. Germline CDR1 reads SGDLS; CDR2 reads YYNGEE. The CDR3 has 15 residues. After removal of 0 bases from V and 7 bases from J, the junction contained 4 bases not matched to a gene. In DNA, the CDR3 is TGTGCCAGCAGCGTAGGGACTAGCGGGAGTCATGAGCAGTACTTC. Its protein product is CASSVGTSGSHEQYF. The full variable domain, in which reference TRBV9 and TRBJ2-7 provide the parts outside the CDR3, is DSGVTQTPKHLITATGQRVTLRCSPRSGDLSVYWYQQSLDQGLQFLIQYYNGEERAKGNILERFSAQQFPDLHSELNLSSLELGDSALYFCASSVGTSGSHEQYFGPGTRLTVT.

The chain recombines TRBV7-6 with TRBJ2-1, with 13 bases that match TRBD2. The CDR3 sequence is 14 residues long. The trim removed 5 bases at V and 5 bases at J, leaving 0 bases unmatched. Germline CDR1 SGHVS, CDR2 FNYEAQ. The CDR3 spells CASSGLAGDNEQFF. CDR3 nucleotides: TGTGCCAGCAGCGGACTAGCGGGAGACAATGAGCAGTTCTTC.

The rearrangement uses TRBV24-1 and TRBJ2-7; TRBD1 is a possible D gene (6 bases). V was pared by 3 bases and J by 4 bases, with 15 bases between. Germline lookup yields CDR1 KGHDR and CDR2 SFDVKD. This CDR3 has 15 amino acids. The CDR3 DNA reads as TGTGCCACCAGTGATCCCCAGAGGGGGACATACGAGCAGTACTTC. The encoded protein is CATSDPQRGTYEQYF.

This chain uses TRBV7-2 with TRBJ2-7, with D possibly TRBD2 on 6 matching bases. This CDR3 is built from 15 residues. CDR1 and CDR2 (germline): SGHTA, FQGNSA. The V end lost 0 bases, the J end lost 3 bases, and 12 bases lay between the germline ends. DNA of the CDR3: TGTGCCAGCAGCTTAGCGGGCGGGATAAGCTACGAGCAGTACTTC. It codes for CASSLAGGISYEQYF.

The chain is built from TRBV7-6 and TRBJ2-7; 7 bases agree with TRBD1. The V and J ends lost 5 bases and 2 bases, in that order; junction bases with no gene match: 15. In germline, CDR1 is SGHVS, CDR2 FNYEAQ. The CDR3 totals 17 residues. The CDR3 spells CASSRPLTGEGPYEQYF. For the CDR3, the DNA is TGTGCCAGCAGCCGTCCCCTTACAGGGGAAGGACCCTACGAGCAGTACTTC.